Presented here are 18 T cell receptor beta chains from one specimen sequenced in a study of shared clonotypes between healthy human individuals (dated by TCRdb to 2018 to 2020). Library preparation was by the immunoSEQ multiplex PCR assay. The source is immuneACCESS, and TCRdb retained only in-frame sequences with V and J called. Part of the clones is not carried over; for the studies checked, unresolved V genes explain less than half of this, and the remainder is unexplained. Here the sample has roughly 2.1 million clones; about 93% occur a single time. Of the sample, over 1.5% is held by the ten largest clones. CD8 naive samples consisted of CD45RO-negative cells that were positively selected for CCR7, yielding a CD45RA+CCR7+ population without TemRA cells. Sequencing input: naive CD8+ T cells from PBMCs. The cell subset or site label here, explained by the study, means: CD45RA+CCR7+. Receptors were obtained from a man aged 18 to 30 in good health. Some clones in this sample may be carry-over from other donors' samples.

V is TRBV27 and J is TRBJ2-2; a weak D match, TRBD1 (6 bases). Deletions cut 8 bases from V and 6 bases from J, with 16 bases between. This CDR3 region has 14 residues. CDR1 is MNHEY and CDR2 is SMNVEV in the germline V gene (reference sequence). CDR3 nucleotides: TGTGCCAGCCGCCCACAGGGTTCCCCCGGGGAGCTGTTTTTT. Protein sequence: CASRPQGSPGELFF.

The J gene is TRBJ2-4, the V gene TRBV28, with unresolved D. V gave up 3 bases and J gave up 0 bases, with 12 bases separating them. The CDR3 runs 16 residues. CDR1 and CDR2 (germline): MDHEN, SYDVKM. CDR3 sequence (DNA): TGTGCCAGCAGTTTCTCATCTCCACTAGCCAAAAACATTCAGTACTTC. Translation: CASSFSSPLAKNIQYF.

Turning to this clone: Distinct nucleotide sequences in the sample also encode this CDR3. V gene TRBV4-3 combines with J gene TRBJ2-3, with a weak D call TRBD2 (6 bases). This CDR3 is 15 amino acids long. The ends were cut back, 1 base at V and 1 base at J, with 9 bases in the middle. Germline assignment: CDR1 LGHNA and CDR2 YSLEER. The CDR3 DNA reads as TGCGCCAGCAGCCAAGGCACGGGGGGCACAGATACGCAGTATTTT. It translates to CASSQGTGGTDTQYF.

The chain recombines TRBV2 with TRBJ2-5; D is unresolved. The CDR3 totals 12 residues. V lost 8 bases and J lost 5, with 12 bases in between. CDR1 is SNHLY and CDR2 is FYNNEI in the germline V gene. Here the CDR3 reads CASQPFGETQYF. The CDR3 DNA reads as TGTGCCAGCCAGCCCTTTGGGGAGACCCAGTACTTC.

This chain links TRBV7-9 with TRBJ1-1; D not certain. CDR3 size: 14 residues. Trimming removed 1 base at V and 4 bases at J, with 10 bases between. CDR1 is SEHNR, CDR2 FQNEAQ, per germline (reference sequence). In DNA, the CDR3 is TGTGCCAGCAGCTTAGTATCGGGTAGCACTGAAGCTTTCTTT. Translating it yields CASSLVSGSTEAFF.

The chain is built from TRBV7-9 and TRBJ1-3; a weak D match, TRBD1 (5 bases). V was cut by 6 bases and J by 3 bases, with 15 bases left in between. The CDR3 is made up of 15 amino acids. Looked up from germline, CDR1 is SEHNR and CDR2 is FQNEAQ (reference sequence). The CDR3 coding sequence is TGTGCCAGCAGGGAAGACAGCAACTTTGGAAACACCATATATTTT. It yields the protein CASREDSNFGNTIYF.

The chain uses TRBV5-4 and TRBJ1-3; 9 bases agree with TRBD1. This CDR3 has 15 amino acids. The germline CDR1 and CDR2 sequences are SGHNT and YYREEE (reference sequence). V lost 3 bases and J lost 2; bases outside the gene matches: 3. CDR3 region: CASSWDRDTGNTIYF. Written as DNA, the CDR3 is TGTGCCAGCAGCTGGGACAGGGACACTGGAAACACCATATATTTT.

This clone was counted a single time. The chain is built from TRBV27 and TRBJ1-2; 7 positions match TRBD1. This CDR3 comprises 15 residues. Trimming removed 5 bases from V and 5 bases from J; junction bases left unmatched: 11. Germline V CDR1 and CDR2: MNHEY, SMNVEV (reference sequence). This chain's CDR3 is CASSQRGTAGYGYTF. CDR3 DNA sequence: TGTGCCAGCAGTCAGCGTGGGACAGCAGGGTATGGCTACACCTTC.

As regards this clone: The sample has other DNA sequences that encode this CDR3 too. The rearrangement links TRBV27 to TRBJ2-7, with a weak D call TRBD2 (5 bases). V was clipped by 0 bases and J by 4 bases, with 10 bases between them. Germline V gene sequence: CDR1 MNHEY, CDR2 SMNVEV (reference sequence). The CDR3 consists of 14 residues. This CDR3 reads CASSLSGSGYEQYF. The CDR3 region has the DNA TGTGCCAGCAGTTTATCAGGGAGCGGTTACGAGCAGTACTTC.

This clone was recorded a few times. The chain uses TRBV9 and TRBJ1-5, with no clear D. This CDR3 region has 14 residues. V shed 0 bases and J shed 3 bases, with 7 bases lying between them. Germline CDR1 is SGDLS and CDR2 is YYNGEE. This chain's CDR3 is CASSVGRDNQPQHF. CDR3 nucleotides: TGTGCCAGCAGCGTAGGACGGGACAATCAGCCCCAGCATTTT.

This clone has only one observation. The chain employs TRBV7-9 and TRBJ2-7, with D maybe TRBD2 (5 bases). Germline lookup yields CDR1 SEHNR and CDR2 FQNEAQ (reference sequence). Trimming shortened V by 5 bases and J by 0 bases, and 14 bases separated the two germline ends. CDR3 length: 15 amino acids. The CDR3 DNA sequence: TGTGCCAGCAGCCTAGATGCCGGGGACTCCTACGAGCAGTACTTC. Its translation is CASSLDAGDSYEQYF.

The genes are TRBV5-1 and TRBJ2-2, with D perhaps TRBD1 (7 bases). This CDR3 comprises 15 residues. With 7 bases removed from V and 6 bases from J, the gap between germline ends came to 19 bases. Germline V lookup: CDR1 SGHRS, CDR2 YFSETQ. This CDR3 reads CASGGGQTNPGELFF. DNA for the CDR3: TGCGCCAGCGGAGGGGGACAGACTAATCCCGGGGAGCTGTTTTTT.

The gene calls are TRBV27 and TRBJ1-2, with D perhaps TRBD1 (5 bases). The germline V gene encodes CDR1 MNHEY and CDR2 SMNVEV (reference sequence). V was trimmed by 7 bases and J by 5 bases, leaving 17 bases between them. The CDR3 has 14 residues. The CDR3 nucleotides read TGTGCCAGCACCGAAACCAGGGAGTCTTATGGCTACACCTTC. It encodes CASTETRESYGYTF.

The chain carries TRBV7-9 and TRBJ2-2, with 8 bases aligning to TRBD2. There are 15 residues in the CDR3. V was clipped by 1 base and J by 4 bases; unmatched bases: 2. The germline CDR1 and CDR2 sequences are SEHNR and FQNEAQ (reference sequence). CDR3 in amino acids: CASSLDAGGTGELFF. In DNA form, the CDR3 reads TGTGCCAGCAGCTTAGATGCGGGAGGCACCGGGGAGCTGTTTTTT.

The rearrangement links TRBV19 to TRBJ2-7; TRBD2 matches at 7 bases. Germline V lookup: CDR1 LNHDA, CDR2 SQIVND (reference sequence). V trimming: 6 bases; J trimming: 3 bases; junction bases outside the gene matches: 11. This CDR3 has 15 residues. The DNA for the CDR3 is TGTGCCAGTAGCATCACGGGAGGTGGTGGCTACGAGCAGTACTTC. Translating gives CASSITGGGGYEQYF.

This clone was detected only once. The J gene is TRBJ2-1, the V gene TRBV6-5, with 8 bases aligning to TRBD1. In germline, CDR1 is MNHEY, CDR2 SVGAGI. This CDR3 region has 15 residues. The ends lost 7 bases at V and 10 bases at J; junction bases unmatched: 15. For the CDR3, the DNA is TGTGCCAGCACCCTGGCCAGGACAGGGAAAGGCGAGCAGTTCTTC. This sequence encodes CASTLARTGKGEQFF.

The gene calls are TRBV27 and TRBJ2-2; 8 bases match TRBD1. CDR1 and CDR2 (germline): MNHEY, SMNVEV (reference sequence). V was clipped by 8 bases and J by 7 bases; unmatched bases: 9. This CDR3 is 14 amino acids long. The CDR3 bases are TGTGCCAGCGGTCAATTGACAGGGGACGGGGAGCTGTTTTTT. This sequence encodes CASGQLTGDGELFF.

This clone was recorded only once. Different DNA sequences within this sample yield the same CDR3. The V call is TRBV9, the J call TRBJ2-7, with 8 bases lining up with TRBD2. This CDR3 has 14 amino acids. J lost 2 bases, V lost 3 bases, and 4 bases had no gene match. Germline-derived CDR1 and CDR2 are SGDLS and YYNGEE. This CDR3 reads CASSAGGTAYEQYF. As DNA, the CDR3 is TGTGCCAGCAGCGCGGGAGGGACGGCCTACGAGCAGTACTTC.